This TCR beta chain came from a study of control samples from healthy donors and cancer patients (dated by TCRdb to about 2020). As regards this clone: The clone's antigen remains unknown. No base qualities exist here, and no much larger clone lies one base off it.

Libraries were prepared through the immunoSEQ multiplex PCR assay. Sourced from immuneACCESS, this table was stored by TCRdb with only in-frame sequences that have V and J called. A share of the clones is absent; for the studies checked, an unresolved V gene accounts for under half, and the remainder has no known explanation. Here the sample has around 140,000 clones; 80% to 95% occur a single time. The ten largest make up less than 7% of the sample. Specimen: blood. The receptor's source is a man aged 18 to 29 in good health.

The CDR3 in this case is CASSGEGAHPLVQYF. The nucleotide sequence reads TGTGCCAGCAGTGGGGAGGGGGCGCATCCTCTCGTCCAGTACTTC. Recombination connected TRBV2 to TRBJ2-5, with the D call perhaps TRBD1 or TRBD2, each one matching 7 bases. Taken from the germline V gene, the CDR1 and CDR2 loops are SNHLY and FYNNEI. The junction shows trimming of 4 bases on V and 10 bases on J, plus 22 bases between the germline ends. Its CDR3 holds 15 amino acids, cysteine through phenylalanine. Solely the CDR3 DNA is kept, with 45 bases framed from the first base.